This T cell receptor (beta chain) is drawn from a study of cytomegalovirus exposure and HLA in healthy donors. Notes on the study in general: For most TCR beta V segments, an earlier analysis put the productive rate at about 87% or about 30% of the time. Available immune exposure information was restricted to CMV serostatus only.

A word on this clone: Its cognate antigen is unknown.

Primers for the PCR totalled 60 Vbeta and 13 Jbeta. Clones were sequenced by immunoSEQ multiplex PCR, and TCRdb holds only the in-frame ones, with some missing. The data hold about 110,000 clones, with roughly 82% observed a single time. V shed 1 base and J 0 bases; nucleotides not matched to a gene: 6. CDR3 length: 18 amino acids. CDR1 is SNHLY and CDR2 is FYNNEI in the germline V gene. J is TRBJ2-7 and V is TRBV2; TRBD2 matches at 13 bases. The sample taken for sequencing was PBMCs. The receptor comes from a human donor in good health. CDR3 protein: CASSEERTSGSYSYEQYF. CDR3 bases: TGTGCCAGCAGTGAAGAACGGACTAGCGGGAGTTACTCCTACGAGCAGTACTTC.